The next 3 T cell receptor beta chains were all read from a single sample in a study of cytomegalovirus exposure and HLA in healthy donors. 60 Vbeta and 13 Jbeta primers were used in PCR. The assay was immunoSEQ multiplex PCR, and TCRdb's table has in-frame clones only and misses some. The sample gives fewer than 250,000 clones, about 81% of which show up once; about 6.4% is in the top ten. The specimen was PBMCs. All receptors derive from a man in his forties in good health and CMV-seropositive.

The CDR3 region has the DNA TGTGCCAGCAGCTCACCTTCGAGCGGGAGTAAAGAGACCCAGTACTTC. It specifies CASSSPSSGSKETQYF. The genes are TRBV7-8 and TRBJ2-5, with 8 bases fitting TRBD2. With 4 bases clipped from V and 3 bases from J, the junction kept 10 bases outside the gene matches. The CDR3 consists of 16 residues. Germline V gene data show CDR1 as SGHVS and CDR2 as FQNEAQ.

V is TRBV7-3 and J is TRBJ2-1, with TRBD2 identical over 10 bases. Germline-derived CDR1 and CDR2 are SGHTA and FQGTGA. This CDR3 region has 15 residues. The trim removed 5 bases at V and 7 bases at J, leaving 8 bases unmatched. The CDR3 DNA sequence: TGTGCCAGCAGCCCCGGGACTAGCGTAAATAATGAGCAGTTCTTC. It specifies CASSPGTSVNNEQFF. The whole variable domain, remainder taken from reference TRBV7-3 and TRBJ2-1, is GAGVSQTPSNKVTEKGKYVELRCDPISGHTALYWYRQSLGQGPEFLIYFQGTGAADDSGLPNDRFFAVRPEGSVSTLKIQRTERGDSAVYLCASSPGTSVNNEQFFGPGTRLTVL.

The J gene is TRBJ2-2, the V gene TRBV11-3; 10 bases map to TRBD1. The junction had 12 bases not matched to a gene; V was cut back by 1 base and J by 7 bases. The CDR3 extends over 18 amino acids. Per germline, CDR1 SGHNT and CDR2 YENEEA. The DNA for the CDR3 is TGTGCCAGCAGCTTAGGATACGGGACAGGGGAATTAGGCGGGGAGCTGTTTTTT. Amino acid sequence: CASSLGYGTGELGGELFF.